This T cell receptor (beta chain) was recorded in a study of regulatory T cells in long-lasting Graves disease. CDR3 length equals 15 residues. Germline CDR1 reads DFQATT; CDR2 reads SNEGSKA (reference sequence). V shed 4 bases and J shed 2 bases, with 17 bases lying between them. This clonotype was seen a handful of times. Noted time point: persistent/refractory GD, antithyroid drugs over 5 years with positive TRAb. The TCR library used RNA extracted from PBMCs. Building of the TCR beta libraries involved iRepertoire HTBI primers and Arm-PCR of CDR3 regions. From the multiplex PCR reads, TCRdb called clonotypes with MiXCR, one entry per CDR3 protein. The repertoire holds 350,000 to 450,000 distinct CDR3 sequences, with less than 25% as singletons.

The chain combines TRBV20-1 with TRBJ1-1; D remains ambiguous. The TCR was taken from a female donor with Graves disease. The sequences come from peripheral blood mononuclear cells (PBMCs), collected when the disease was refractory, from a patient treated with antithyroid drugs. CDR3 nucleotides: TGCAGTGCTATGGGTACAGTCCGCGGCAACACTGAAGCTTTCTTT. It codes for CSAMGTVRGNTEAFF.